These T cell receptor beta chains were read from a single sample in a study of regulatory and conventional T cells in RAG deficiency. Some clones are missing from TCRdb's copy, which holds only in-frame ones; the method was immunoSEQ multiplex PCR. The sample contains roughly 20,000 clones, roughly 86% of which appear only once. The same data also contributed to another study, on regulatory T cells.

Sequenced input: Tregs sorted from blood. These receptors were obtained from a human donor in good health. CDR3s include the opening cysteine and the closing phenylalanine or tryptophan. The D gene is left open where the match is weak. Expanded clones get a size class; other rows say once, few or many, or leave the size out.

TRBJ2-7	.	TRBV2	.	CASSLGGIPYEQYF	TGTGCCAGCAGCCTAGGGGGGATCCCCTACGAGCAGTACTTC
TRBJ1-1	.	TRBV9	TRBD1	CASSDLQGFGTEAFF	TGTGCCAGCAGCGACCTACAGGGGTTTGGTACTGAAGCTTTCTTT
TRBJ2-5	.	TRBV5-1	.	CASSLMEYQETQYF	TGCGCCAGCAGCTTGATGGAGTACCAAGAGACCCAGTACTTC
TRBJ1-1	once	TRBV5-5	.	CASSLAAYVRADTEAFF	TGTGCCAGCAGCTTGGCCGCGTATGTAAGGGCGGACACTGAAGCTTTCTTT
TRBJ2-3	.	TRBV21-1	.	CASSKLGRGSGDTQYF	TGTGCCAGCAGCAAATTAGGACGTGGGAGTGGTGATACGCAGTATTTT
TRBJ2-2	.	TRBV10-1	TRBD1	CASSYDVQGGTGELFF	TGCGCCAGCAGTTATGATGTACAGGGGGGCACCGGGGAGCTGTTTTTT
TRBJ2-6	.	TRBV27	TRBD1	CASSHPGGVNALTF	TGTGCCAGCAGTCACCCAGGGGGTGTCAACGCCCTGACTTTC
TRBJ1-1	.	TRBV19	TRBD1	CASRDRTTPGRAFF	TGTGCCAGCCGGGACAGAACAACCCCAGGGCGGGCTTTCTTT
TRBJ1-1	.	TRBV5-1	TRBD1	CASSYRTGYTEAFF	TGCGCCAGCAGCTACCGGACAGGGTACACTGAAGCTTTCTTT
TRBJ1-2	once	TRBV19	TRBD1	CASSRQGANSGGYTF	TGTGCCAGTAGCAGACAGGGGGCTAATTCGGGAGGCTACACCTTC
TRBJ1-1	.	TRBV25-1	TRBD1	CASSGGGSTEAFF	TGTGCCAGCAGTGGAGGGGGCTCGACTGAAGCTTTCTTT
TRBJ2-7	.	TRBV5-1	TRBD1	CASSLDQGVYEQYF	TGCGCCAGCAGCTTGGATCAGGGGGTTTACGAGCAGTACTTC
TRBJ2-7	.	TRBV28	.	CASSPLTVPYEQYF	TGTGCCAGCAGTCCCCTGACAGTGCCCTACGAGCAGTACTTC
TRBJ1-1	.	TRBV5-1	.	CASSLAAGNTEAFF	TGCGCCAGCAGCTTGGCGGCTGGGAACACTGAAGCTTTCTTT
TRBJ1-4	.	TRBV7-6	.	CASSLAAPSLFF	TGTGCCAGCAGCTTAGCTGCGCCGTCTCTGTTTTTT
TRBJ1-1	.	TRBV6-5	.	CASITDTYPSAAFF	TGTGCCAGCATCACGGACACCTACCCATCAGCAGCTTTCTTT
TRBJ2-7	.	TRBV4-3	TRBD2	CASSPVPGGEEQYF	TGCGCCAGCAGCCCCGTCCCGGGAGGAGAGGAGCAGTACTTC
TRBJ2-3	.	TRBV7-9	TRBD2	CASSSLAGRADTQYF	TGTGCCAGCAGCTCCTTAGCGGGAAGAGCAGATACGCAGTATTTT
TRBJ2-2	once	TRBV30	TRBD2	CAWKLGLGLSAGELFF	TGTGCCTGGAAATTGGGACTAGGATTAAGTGCCGGGGAGCTGTTTTTT
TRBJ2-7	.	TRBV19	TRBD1	CASSRSRGQSSSYEQYF	TGTGCCAGTTCTCGATCCAGGGGACAGTCGAGCTCCTACGAGCAGTACTTC
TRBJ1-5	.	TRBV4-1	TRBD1	CASSQGVAQGQPQHF	TGCGCCAGCAGCCAAGGGGTCGCACAGGGGCAGCCCCAGCATTTT
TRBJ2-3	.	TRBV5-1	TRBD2	CASSQGLAGGTDTQYF	TGCGCCAGCAGCCAGGGACTAGCGGGGGGTACAGATACGCAGTATTTT
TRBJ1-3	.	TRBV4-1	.	CASSQGDNSGNTIYF	TGCGCCAGCAGCCAAGGGGACAACTCTGGAAACACCATATATTTT
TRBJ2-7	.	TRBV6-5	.	CASRRQGSYEQYF	TGTGCCAGCAGACGCCAGGGCTCCTACGAGCAGTACTTC
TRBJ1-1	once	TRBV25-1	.	CASSAAGNTEAFF	TGTGCCAGCAGTGCCGCAGGGAACACTGAAGCTTTCTTT
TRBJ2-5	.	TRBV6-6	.	CASSYSRRNGKETQYF	TGTGCCAGCAGTTACTCGCGACGAAACGGGAAAGAGACCCAGTACTTC
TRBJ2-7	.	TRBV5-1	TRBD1	CASSLQGASYEQYF	TGCGCCAGCAGCTTGCAGGGGGCCTCCTACGAGCAGTACTTC
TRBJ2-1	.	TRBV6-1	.	CASSEGTDSYNEQFF	TGTGCCAGCAGTGAAGGGACTGACTCCTACAATGAGCAGTTCTTC
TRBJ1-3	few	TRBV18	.	CASSPQASGNTIYF	TGTGCCAGCTCCCCACAGGCGTCGGGAAACACCATATATTTT
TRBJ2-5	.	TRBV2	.	CASIPVQETQYF	TGTGCCAGCATTCCAGTGCAAGAGACCCAGTACTTC
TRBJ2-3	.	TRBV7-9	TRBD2	CASSTPGLAGKTDTQYF	TGTGCCAGCAGCACGCCCGGCCTAGCGGGTAAAACAGATACGCAGTATTTT
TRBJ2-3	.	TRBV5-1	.	CASSDTQYF	TGCGCCAGTTCGGATACGCAGTATTTT
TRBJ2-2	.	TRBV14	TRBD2	CASSLTGLAEFGELFF	TGTGCCAGCAGCCTTACGGGACTAGCGGAGTTCGGGGAGCTGTTTTTT
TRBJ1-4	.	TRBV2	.	CASKAYKTNEKLFF	TGTGCCAGCAAAGCCTACAAGACTAATGAAAAACTGTTTTTT
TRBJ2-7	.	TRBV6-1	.	CASSESAVDSYEQYF	TGTGCCAGCAGTGAGTCGGCAGTAGACTCCTACGAGCAGTACTTC
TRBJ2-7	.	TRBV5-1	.	CASSPGTSVYEQYF	TGCGCCAGCAGCCCCGGGACTTCCGTTTACGAGCAGTACTTC
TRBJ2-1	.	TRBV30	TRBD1	CAWTDRVPYNEQFF	TGTGCCTGGACGGACAGGGTCCCCTACAATGAGCAGTTCTTC
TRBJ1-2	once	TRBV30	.	CAWSVWTGGYTF	TGTGCCTGGAGTGTATGGACGGGAGGCTACACCTTC
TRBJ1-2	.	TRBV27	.	CASRGRNRGYGYTF	TGTGCCAGCAGAGGTAGAAACCGGGGCTATGGCTACACCTTC
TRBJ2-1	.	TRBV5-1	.	CASSFEVGRADEQFF	TGCGCCAGCAGCTTTGAAGTGGGGCGGGCGGATGAGCAGTTCTTC
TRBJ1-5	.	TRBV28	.	CASRSQDQPQHF	TGTGCCAGCAGGTCTCAGGATCAGCCCCAGCATTTT
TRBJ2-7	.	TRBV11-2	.	CASSLGGLSARGQYF	TGTGCCAGCAGCTTAGGGGGACTCTCGGCCCGGGGGCAGTACTTC
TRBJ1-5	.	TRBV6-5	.	CASRSQGSGNQPQHF	TGTGCCAGCCGTTCCCAGGGATCTGGAAATCAGCCCCAGCATTTT
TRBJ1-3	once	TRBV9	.	CASSVNWGGSGNTIYF	TGTGCCAGCAGCGTAAACTGGGGGGGCTCTGGAAACACCATATATTTT
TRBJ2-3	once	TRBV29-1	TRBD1	CSVEKPGQRIGQYF	TGCAGCGTTGAAAAACCGGGACAGCGAATTGGGCAGTATTTT
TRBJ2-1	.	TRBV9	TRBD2	CASSVQGTGGGNEQFF	TGTGCCAGCAGCGTTCAGGGCACGGGAGGAGGTAATGAGCAGTTCTTC
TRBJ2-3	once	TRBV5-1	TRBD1	CASSLYGTGGIDTQYF	TGCGCCAGCAGCTTGTACGGGACAGGGGGTATAGATACGCAGTATTTT